The rows below give T cell receptor beta chains drawn from one sample of a study of T cell responses to AZD1222 COVID-19 vaccine. Measured with immunoSEQ multiplex PCR; TCRdb has only the in-frame clones, and not every one. The data hold more than 85,000 clones, with roughly 90% observed a single time. The sequencing used peripheral blood, collected on day 0 of AZD1222 vaccination. All receptors derive from an adult in good health. CDR3s include the opening cysteine and the closing phenylalanine or tryptophan. A D gene is named only where the DNA matches it firmly. Clone size, where shown, is once, few, many, or a class for clones that have expanded.

j_gene,abundance,v_gene,d_gene,CDR3nt,CDR3aa
TRBJ2-3,NA,TRBV15,TRBD2,TGTGCCACCAGCAGAGGAAGCGGGGGGGATACGCAGTATTTT,CATSRGSGGDTQYF
TRBJ1-2,NA,TRBV7-2,TRBD1,TGTGCCAGCAGGCCGACAGGGTCCTATGCTGGCTACACCTTC,CASRPTGSYAGYTF
TRBJ1-5,NA,TRBV28,NA,TGTGCCAGCAGTTTTGTCTGGAGTTATAGCAATCAGCCCCAGCATTTT,CASSFVWSYSNQPQHF
TRBJ1-2,NA,TRBV28,TRBD1,TGTGCCAGCAGTTTTGGGGACAGGGGTGGGGGCTACACCTTC,CASSFGDRGGGYTF
TRBJ1-5,NA,TRBV7-9,NA,TGTGCCAGCAGAACCCACAGACGGGGCCATCAGCCCCAGCATTTT,CASRTHRRGHQPQHF
TRBJ2-1,NA,TRBV5-1,NA,TGCGCCAGCAGCCCCGGCGGCGGGCCCCCCGCCAATGAGCAGTTCTTC,CASSPGGGPPANEQFF
TRBJ1-2,NA,TRBV20-1,NA,TGCAGTGCTAGCATCAGCTATGGCTACACCTTC,CSASISYGYTF
TRBJ2-7,few,TRBV7-8,NA,TGTGCCAGCAGCTTAGGACAAAATTACTACGAGCAGTACTTC,CASSLGQNYYEQYF
TRBJ2-5,NA,TRBV7-3,TRBD2,TGTGCCAGCAGCTTAGGCGGGAGCGGCCAAGAGACCCAGTACTTC,CASSLGGSGQETQYF
TRBJ1-2,NA,TRBV4-1,NA,TGCGCCAGCAGCCGAACCGACGGTGCTAACTATGGCTACACCTTC,CASSRTDGANYGYTF
TRBJ1-1,NA,TRBV9,NA,TGTGCCAGCTCAAAAAATCGGGAGAACACTGAAGCTTTCTTT,CASSKNRENTEAFF
TRBJ1-3,NA,TRBV5-4,NA,TGTGCCAGCAGCCTCAGGGGTCCAGGATTCTCTGGAAACACCATATATTTT,CASSLRGPGFSGNTIYF
TRBJ1-6,once,TRBV28,TRBD1,TGTGCCAGCAGCCCCCCCAGGGGGCGGGCCTCACCCCTCCACTTT,CASSPPRGRASPLHF
TRBJ2-7,NA,TRBV27,TRBD1,TGTGCCAGCAGTTTATCGGGACAGGGGTGGCACGAGCAGTACTTC,CASSLSGQGWHEQYF
TRBJ1-5,NA,TRBV18,NA,TGTGCCAGCTCACCAGGGGTTGAGCAGCCCCAGCATTTT,CASSPGVEQPQHF
TRBJ1-1,once,TRBV30,TRBD1,TGTGCCTGGAGGAAGGGGACAGGTACGGGGATGAACACTGAAGCTTTCTTT,CAWRKGTGTGMNTEAFF
TRBJ1-1,NA,TRBV7-2,NA,TGTGCCAGCAGCTTAGGCGCGGAGAACACTGAAGCTTTCTTT,CASSLGAENTEAFF
TRBJ1-2,NA,TRBV6-2/TRBV6-3,NA,TGTGCCAGCAGTTACTCAACCCCTGCCCACAGGAGCTATGGCTACACCTTC,CASSYSTPAHRSYGYTF
TRBJ2-1,NA,TRBV4-2,NA,TGTGCCAGCAGCCAGGCTAGGAGCTCCTACAATGAGCAGTTCTTC,CASSQARSSYNEQFF
TRBJ1-5,NA,TRBV6-6,NA,TGTGCCAGCAGTCGCCGGGACACCAATCAGCCCCAGCATTTT,CASSRRDTNQPQHF
TRBJ2-1,NA,TRBV18,NA,TGTGCCAGCTCCCAGACCGTCCAGAGTTTCGATGAGCAGTTCTTC,CASSQTVQSFDEQFF
TRBJ1-5,few,TRBV19,TRBD1,TGTGCCAGTAGTACCCCCGGGACAGGGAGGAAGCAGCCCCAGCATTTT,CASSTPGTGRKQPQHF
TRBJ2-3,NA,TRBV5-6,TRBD2,TGTGCCAGCAGCTTGTTCGGGGGGAACACAGATACGCAGTATTTT,CASSLFGGNTDTQYF